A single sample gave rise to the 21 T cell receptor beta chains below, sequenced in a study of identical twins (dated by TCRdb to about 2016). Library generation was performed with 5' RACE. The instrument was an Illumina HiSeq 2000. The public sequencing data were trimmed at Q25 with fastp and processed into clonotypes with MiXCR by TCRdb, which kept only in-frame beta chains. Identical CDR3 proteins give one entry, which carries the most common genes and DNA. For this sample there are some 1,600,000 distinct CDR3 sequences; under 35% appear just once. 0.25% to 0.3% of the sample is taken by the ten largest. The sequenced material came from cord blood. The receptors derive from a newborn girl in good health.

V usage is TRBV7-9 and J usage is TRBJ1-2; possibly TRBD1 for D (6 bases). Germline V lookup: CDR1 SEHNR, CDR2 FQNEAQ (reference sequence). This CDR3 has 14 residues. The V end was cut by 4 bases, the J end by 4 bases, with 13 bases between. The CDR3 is CASSWGGAGYGYTF. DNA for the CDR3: TGTGCCAGCAGCTGGGGGGGCGCTGGCTATGGCTACACCTTC.

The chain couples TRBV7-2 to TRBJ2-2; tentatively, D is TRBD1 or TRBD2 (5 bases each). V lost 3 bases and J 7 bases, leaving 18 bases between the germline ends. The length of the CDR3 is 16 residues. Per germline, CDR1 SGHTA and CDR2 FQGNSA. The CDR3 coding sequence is TGTGCCAGCAGCTTCATCTGGGGGAGTAAAGGCGGGGAGCTGTTTTTT. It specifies CASSFIWGSKGGELFF. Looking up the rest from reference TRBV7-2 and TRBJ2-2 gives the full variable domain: GAGVSQSPSNKVTEKGKDVELRCDPISGHTALYWYRQSLGQGLEFLIYFQGNSAPDKSGLPSDRFSAERTGGSVSTLTIQRTQQEDSAVYLCASSFIWGSKGGELFFGEGSRLTVL.

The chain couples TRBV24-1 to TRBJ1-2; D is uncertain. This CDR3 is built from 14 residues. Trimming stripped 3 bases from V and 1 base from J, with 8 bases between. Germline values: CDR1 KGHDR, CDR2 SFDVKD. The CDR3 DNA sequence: TGTGCCACCAGTGATGTCGGCCATAACTATGGCTACACCTTC. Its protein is CATSDVGHNYGYTF.

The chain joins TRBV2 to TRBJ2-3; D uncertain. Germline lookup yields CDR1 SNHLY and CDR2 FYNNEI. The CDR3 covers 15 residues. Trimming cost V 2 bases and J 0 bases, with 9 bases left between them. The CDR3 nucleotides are TGTGCCAGCAGTGAATACCCCTACAGCACAGATACGCAGTATTTT. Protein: CASSEYPYSTDTQYF.

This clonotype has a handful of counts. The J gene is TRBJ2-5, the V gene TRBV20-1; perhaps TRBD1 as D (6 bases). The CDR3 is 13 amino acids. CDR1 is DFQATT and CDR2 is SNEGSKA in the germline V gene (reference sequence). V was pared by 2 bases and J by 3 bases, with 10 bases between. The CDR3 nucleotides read TGCAGTGCTAGACGGACAGTTAAAGAGACCCAGTACTTC. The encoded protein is CSARRTVKETQYF.

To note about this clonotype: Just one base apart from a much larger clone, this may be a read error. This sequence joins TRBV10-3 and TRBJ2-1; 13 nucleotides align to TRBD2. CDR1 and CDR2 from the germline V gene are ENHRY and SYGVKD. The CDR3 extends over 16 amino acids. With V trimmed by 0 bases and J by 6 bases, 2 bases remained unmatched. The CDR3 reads CAISESGTSGTNEQFF. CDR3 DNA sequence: TGTGCCATCAGTGAGTCGGGGACTAGCGGGACCAATGAGCAGTTCTTC.

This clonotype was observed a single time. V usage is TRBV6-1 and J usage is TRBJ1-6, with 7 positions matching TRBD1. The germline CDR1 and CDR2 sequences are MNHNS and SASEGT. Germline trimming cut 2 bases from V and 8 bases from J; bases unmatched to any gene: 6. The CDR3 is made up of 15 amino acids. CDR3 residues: CASSELTGKHSPLHF. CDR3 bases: TGTGCCAGCAGTGAACTGACAGGGAAGCATTCACCCCTCCACTTT.

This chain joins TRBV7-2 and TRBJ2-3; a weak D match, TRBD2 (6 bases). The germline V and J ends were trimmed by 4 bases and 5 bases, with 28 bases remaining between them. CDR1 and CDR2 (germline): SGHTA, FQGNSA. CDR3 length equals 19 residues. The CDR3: CASSYSNRRLGRFQDTQYF. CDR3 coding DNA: TGTGCCAGCAGCTACTCCAATCGCCGACTAGGGAGGTTTCAAGATACGCAGTATTTT. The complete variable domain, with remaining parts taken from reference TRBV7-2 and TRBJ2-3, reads GAGVSQSPSNKVTEKGKDVELRCDPISGHTALYWYRQSLGQGLEFLIYFQGNSAPDKSGLPSDRFSAERTGGSVSTLTIQRTQQEDSAVYLCASSYSNRRLGRFQDTQYFGPGTRLTVL.

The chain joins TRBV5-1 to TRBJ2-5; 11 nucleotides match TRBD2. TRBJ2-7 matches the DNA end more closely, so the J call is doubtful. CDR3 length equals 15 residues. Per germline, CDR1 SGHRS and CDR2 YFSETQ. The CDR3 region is CASSLVVAGGHEQYF. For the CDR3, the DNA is TGCGCCAGCAGCTTGGTCGTAGCGGGAGGGCACGAGCAGTACTTC.

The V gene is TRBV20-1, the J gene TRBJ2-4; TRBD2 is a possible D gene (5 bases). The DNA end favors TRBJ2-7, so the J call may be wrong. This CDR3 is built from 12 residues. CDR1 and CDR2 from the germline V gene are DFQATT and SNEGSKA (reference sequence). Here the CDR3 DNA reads TGCAGTGCTCTAGCTGGGCCTAACGAGCAGTACTTC. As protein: CSALAGPNEQYF.

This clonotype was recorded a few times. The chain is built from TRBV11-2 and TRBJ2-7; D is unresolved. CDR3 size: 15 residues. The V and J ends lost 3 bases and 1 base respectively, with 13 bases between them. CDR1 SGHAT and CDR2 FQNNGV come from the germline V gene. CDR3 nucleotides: TGTGCCAGCAGCTTCCCCCCGACTTCGTCCTACGAGCAGTACTTC. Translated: CASSFPPTSSYEQYF.

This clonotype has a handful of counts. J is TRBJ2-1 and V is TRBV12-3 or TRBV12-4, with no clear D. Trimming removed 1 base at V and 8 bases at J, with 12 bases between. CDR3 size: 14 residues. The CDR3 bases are TGTGCCAGCAGTTTAGGCCCTCATCTCGATGAGCAGTTCTTC. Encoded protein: CASSLGPHLDEQFF.

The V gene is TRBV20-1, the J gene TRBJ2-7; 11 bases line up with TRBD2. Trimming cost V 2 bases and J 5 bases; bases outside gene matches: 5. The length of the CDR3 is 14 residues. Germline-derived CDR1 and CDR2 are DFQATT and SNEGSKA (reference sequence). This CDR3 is CSARLAGGMDEQYF. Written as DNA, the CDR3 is TGCAGTGCTAGACTAGCGGGAGGTATGGACGAGCAGTACTTC.

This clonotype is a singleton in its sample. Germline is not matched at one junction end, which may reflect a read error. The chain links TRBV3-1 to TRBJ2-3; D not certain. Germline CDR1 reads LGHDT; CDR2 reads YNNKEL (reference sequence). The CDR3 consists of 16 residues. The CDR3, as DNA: TGTGCCAGCAGCCAACGGATCCTTTCTCACACAGATACGCGGTATTTT. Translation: CASSQRILSHTDTRYF.

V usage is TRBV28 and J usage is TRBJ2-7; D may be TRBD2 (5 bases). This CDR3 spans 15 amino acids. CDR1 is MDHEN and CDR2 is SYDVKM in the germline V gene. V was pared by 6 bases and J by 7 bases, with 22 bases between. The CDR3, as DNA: TGTGCCAGCAGAAATCGGGGTAACCCTATTAATGAGCAGTACTTC. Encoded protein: CASRNRGNPINEQYF.

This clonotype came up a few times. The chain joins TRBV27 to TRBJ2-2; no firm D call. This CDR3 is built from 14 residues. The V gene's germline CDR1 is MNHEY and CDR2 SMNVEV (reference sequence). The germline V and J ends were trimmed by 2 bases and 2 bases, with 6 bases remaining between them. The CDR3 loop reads CASSLIVNTGELFF. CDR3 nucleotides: TGTGCCAGCAGTTTAATCGTAAACACCGGGGAGCTGTTTTTT.

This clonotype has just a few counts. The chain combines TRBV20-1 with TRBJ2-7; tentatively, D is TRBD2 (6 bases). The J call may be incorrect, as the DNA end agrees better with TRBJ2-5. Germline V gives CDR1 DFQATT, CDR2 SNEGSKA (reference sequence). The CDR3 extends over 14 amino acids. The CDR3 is CSARDVGGVETQYF. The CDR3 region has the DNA TGCAGTGCTAGAGACGTGGGCGGGGTGGAGACCCAGTACTTC.

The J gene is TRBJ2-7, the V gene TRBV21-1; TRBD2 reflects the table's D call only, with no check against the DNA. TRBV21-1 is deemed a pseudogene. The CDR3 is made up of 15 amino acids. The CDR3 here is CASSKGTSAYNEQYF. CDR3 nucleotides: TGTGCCAGCAGCAAAGGGACTAGCGCCTACAATGAGCAGTACTTC.

The CDR3: CASSLGQGYRETQYF. Written as DNA, the CDR3 is TGTGCCAGCAGCTTGGGGCAGGGATACCGAGAGACCCAGTACTTC. The J gene is TRBJ2-5, the V gene TRBV5-6; tentative D call: TRBD1 (5 bases). Germline loops: CDR1 SGHDT, CDR2 YYEEEE. The CDR3 has 15 amino acids. V shed 0 bases and J shed 4 bases, with 13 bases lying between them.

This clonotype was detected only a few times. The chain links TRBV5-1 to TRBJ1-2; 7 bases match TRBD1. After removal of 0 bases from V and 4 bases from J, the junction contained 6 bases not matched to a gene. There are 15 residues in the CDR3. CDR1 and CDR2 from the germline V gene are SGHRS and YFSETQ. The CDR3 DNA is TGCGCCAGCAGCTTGGGGTTGAGGGGGCCCTATGGCTACACCTTC. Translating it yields CASSLGLRGPYGYTF. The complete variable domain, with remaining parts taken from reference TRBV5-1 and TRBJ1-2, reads KAGVTQTPRYLIKTRGQQVTLSCSPISGHRSVSWYQQTPGQGLQFLFEYFSETQRNKGNFPGRFSGRQFSNSRSEMNVSTLELGDSALYLCASSLGLRGPYGYTFGSGTRLTVV.

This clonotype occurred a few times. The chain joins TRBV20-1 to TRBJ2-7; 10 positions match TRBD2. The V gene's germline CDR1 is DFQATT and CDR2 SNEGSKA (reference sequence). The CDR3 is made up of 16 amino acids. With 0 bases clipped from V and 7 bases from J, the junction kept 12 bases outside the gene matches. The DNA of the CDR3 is TGCAGTGCTAGAGATATCGGAACTAGCGGGACGAGGGAGCAGTACTTC. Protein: CSARDIGTSGTREQYF.